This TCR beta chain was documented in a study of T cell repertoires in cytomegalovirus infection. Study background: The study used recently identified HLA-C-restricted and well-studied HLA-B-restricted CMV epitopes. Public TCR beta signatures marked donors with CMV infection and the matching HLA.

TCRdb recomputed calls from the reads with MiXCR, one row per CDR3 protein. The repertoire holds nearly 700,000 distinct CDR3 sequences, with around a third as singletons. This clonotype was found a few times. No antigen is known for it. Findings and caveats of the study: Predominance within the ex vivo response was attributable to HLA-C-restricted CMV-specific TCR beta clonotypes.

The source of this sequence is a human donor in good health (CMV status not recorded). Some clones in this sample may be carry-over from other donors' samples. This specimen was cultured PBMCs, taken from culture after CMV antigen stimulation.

The CDR3 protein is CASSYSTLYGYTF. The CDR3 DNA sequence: TGTGCCAGCAGTTACTCGACACTATATGGCTACACCTTC. The chain links TRBV6-5 to TRBJ1-2, with D unclear. Per germline, CDR1 MNHEY and CDR2 SVGAGI. This CDR3 spans 13 amino acids. V was clipped by 0 bases and J by 5 bases, with 7 bases between them.